These 8 T cell receptor beta chains came from one sample sequenced in a study of shared clonotypes between healthy human individuals. Using immunoSEQ multiplex PCR, the repertoire was profiled, and TCRdb retains in-frame clones only, with some absent. The sample consists of approximately 500,000 clones, 79% of them appearing once. Sequencing input: PBMCs. These receptor sequences come from a woman aged 40 to 50 in good health. Some clones in this sample may be carry-over from other donors' samples.

This clone was seen a single time. The chain is built from TRBV30 and TRBJ2-7; the D gene could be TRBD1 or TRBD2 (6 bases each). The V and J ends lost 1 base and 0 bases respectively, with 10 bases between them. The CDR3 spans 14 residues. Germline assignment: CDR1 GTSNPN and CDR2 SVGIG (reference sequence). In DNA, the CDR3 is TGTGCCTGGAGTGAGGGGGGAAGCTCCTACGAGCAGTACTTC. The encoded protein is CAWSEGGSSYEQYF.

The chain recombines TRBV7-2 with TRBJ2-2; a possible D gene is TRBD1 (5 bases). The CDR3 has 15 residues. The germline V gene encodes CDR1 SGHTA and CDR2 FQGNSA. Trimming pared 4 bases from V and 1 base from J, leaving 10 bases between. CDR3 amino acids: CASSWRGQNTGELFF. The CDR3 DNA sequence: TGTGCCAGCAGCTGGAGAGGACAGAACACCGGGGAGCTGTTTTTT.

The CDR3 sequence is CAWQQESEKLFF. The CDR3, as DNA: TGTGCCTGGCAACAGGAGAGTGAAAAACTGTTTTTT. V and J are TRBV30 and TRBJ1-4; a possible D gene is TRBD1 (5 bases). This CDR3 is built from 12 residues. Germline lookup yields CDR1 GTSNPN and CDR2 SVGIG (reference sequence). Trimming cost V 5 bases and J 7 bases, with 11 bases left between them.

This clone has only a few counts. The V call is TRBV5-6, the J call TRBJ2-5, with no clear D. The germline V gene encodes CDR1 SGHDT and CDR2 YYEEEE. The CDR3 is 14 residues long. Trimming pared 0 bases from V and 3 bases from J, leaving 9 bases between. CDR3 region: CASSLAGLEETQYF. The CDR3 DNA reads as TGTGCCAGCAGCTTGGCCGGGTTGGAAGAGACCCAGTACTTC.

The chain has TRBV7-9 and TRBJ2-2, with D possibly TRBD1 on 5 matching bases. CDR1 and CDR2 from the germline V gene are SEHNR and FQNEAQ (reference sequence). The V end was cut by 9 bases, the J end by 6 bases, with 17 bases between. The CDR3 has 14 residues. In nucleotides, the CDR3 is TGTGCCAGTCACAGGTTCGCGAATGCCGGGGAGCTGTTTTTT. This codes for CASHRFANAGELFF.

About this clone itself: This sample also contains other DNA sequences that code for the same CDR3. V usage is TRBV11-2 and J usage is TRBJ2-2; D perhaps matches TRBD1 (5 bases). Trimming took off 4 bases at V and 5 bases at J, with 11 bases between the two ends. The V gene's germline CDR1 is SGHAT and CDR2 FQNNGV. There are 14 residues in the CDR3. The CDR3 bases are TGTGCCAGCAGCTCAGGGTCGCGGACCGGGGAGCTGTTTTTT. Amino acid sequence: CASSSGSRTGELFF.

The rearrangement joins TRBV5-1 to TRBJ1-4; D perhaps matches TRBD1 (6 bases). V was shortened by 4 bases and J by 5 bases, with 18 bases between the two germline ends. The CDR3 consists of 16 residues. Germline lookup yields CDR1 SGHRS and CDR2 YFSETQ. The CDR3 spells CASSPRTVQTNEKLFF. The CDR3 DNA reads TGCGCCAGCAGCCCAAGGACAGTCCAGACGAATGAAAAACTGTTTTTT.

The chain has TRBV28 and TRBJ2-1, with TRBD1 matching over 9 bases. J was trimmed by 7 bases and V by 2 bases; bases with no gene match: 6. CDR3 length: 15 amino acids. Germline lookup yields CDR1 MDHEN and CDR2 SYDVKM. CDR3 amino acids: CASSLPGTGWNEQFF. The DNA of the CDR3 is TGTGCCAGCAGTTTACCGGGGACAGGGTGGAATGAGCAGTTCTTC.